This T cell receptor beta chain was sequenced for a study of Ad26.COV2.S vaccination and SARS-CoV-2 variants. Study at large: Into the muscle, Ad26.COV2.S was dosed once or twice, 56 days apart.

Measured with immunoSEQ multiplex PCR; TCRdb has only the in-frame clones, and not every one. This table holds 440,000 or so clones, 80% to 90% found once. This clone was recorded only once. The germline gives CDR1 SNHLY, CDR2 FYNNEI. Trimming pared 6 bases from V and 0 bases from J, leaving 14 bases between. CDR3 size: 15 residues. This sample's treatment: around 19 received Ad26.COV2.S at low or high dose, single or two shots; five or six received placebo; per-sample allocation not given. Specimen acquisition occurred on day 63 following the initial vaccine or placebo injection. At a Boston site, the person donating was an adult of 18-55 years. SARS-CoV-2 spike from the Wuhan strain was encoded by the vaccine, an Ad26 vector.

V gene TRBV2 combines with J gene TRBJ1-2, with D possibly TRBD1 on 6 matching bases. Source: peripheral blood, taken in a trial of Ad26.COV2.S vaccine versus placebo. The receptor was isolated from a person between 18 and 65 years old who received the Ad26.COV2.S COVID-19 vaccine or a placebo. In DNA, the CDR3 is TGTGCCAGCAGCAAGGACAGTTCATCTAACTATGGCTACACCTTC. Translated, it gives CASSKDSSSNYGYTF.